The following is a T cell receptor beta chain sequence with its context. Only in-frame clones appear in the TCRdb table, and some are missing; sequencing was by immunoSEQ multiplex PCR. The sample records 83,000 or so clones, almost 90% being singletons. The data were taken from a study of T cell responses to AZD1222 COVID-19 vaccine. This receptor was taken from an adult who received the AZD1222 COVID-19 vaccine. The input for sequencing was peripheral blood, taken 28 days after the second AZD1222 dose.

CDR3 amino acids: CATSRDRAAGGYTF. As DNA, the CDR3 is TGTGCCACCAGCAGAGATAGGGCAGCAGGAGGCTACACCTTC. The rearrangement joins TRBV15 to TRBJ1-2; no definite D call. Trimming removed 0 bases at V and 8 bases at J, with 13 bases between. CDR3 size: 14 residues. Germline lookup yields CDR1 LNHNV and CDR2 YYDKDF (reference sequence).